One and the same sample provided the 27 T cell receptor beta chains below, sequenced in a study of regulatory T cells in long-lasting Graves disease (dated by TCRdb to 2020 to 2022). This specimen's time point label, interpreted: newly diagnosed GD, antithyroid drugs for less than 3 months. For both TCR sequencing and RNA sequencing, RNA was extracted from PBMCs in TRIzol. Libraries came from multiplex PCR. The sequencing machine was an Illumina HiSeq 4000. iRepertoire HTBI primers and Arm-PCR amplification of CDR3 regions were used to construct TCR beta libraries. TCRdb ran its own pipeline on the public reads, namely fastp trimming at Q25 and MiXCR clone calling, and kept in-frame beta chains. Merged by CDR3 protein, the rows form single entries marked with the most common genes and DNA. Across this sample there are hundreds of thousands of distinct CDR3 sequences, with less than 20% seen only once. The top ten clonotypes cover around a sixth of the sample.

The sample was also linked to a second study, of T cells in Graves' hyperthyroidism and ophthalmopathy.

Sequenced here: peripheral blood mononuclear cells (PBMCs), sampled at new diagnosis, from a patient treated with antithyroid drugs. These receptors all come from a woman in her twenties or thirties with Graves disease. Donor details come from another sample of the same person, matched by shared clones.

This clonotype appeared a few times. The chain carries TRBV10-3 and TRBJ2-7; the D is unclear. Germline V lookup: CDR1 ENHRY, CDR2 SYGVKD. This CDR3 is 11 amino acids long. Trimming stripped 5 bases from V and 5 bases from J, with 7 bases between. The CDR3 region has the DNA TGTGCCATCAGTTCGTCTCACGAGCAGTACTTC. Protein sequence: CAISSSHEQYF.

In its sample, this clonotype was seen a few times. The V and J genes are TRBV30 and TRBJ2-1; D possibly corresponds to TRBD2 (5 bases). V dropped 4 bases and J dropped 1 base, with 11 bases sitting between them. This CDR3 contains 14 residues. The germline V gene encodes CDR1 GTSNPN and CDR2 SVGIG (reference sequence). The CDR3 here is CAWIGRGSYNEQFF. CDR3 coding DNA: TGTGCCTGGATTGGCCGGGGTTCCTACAATGAGCAGTTCTTC.

The chain is built from TRBV19 and TRBJ1-5; weak D call: TRBD1 (5 bases). CDR1 and CDR2 from the germline V gene are LNHDA and SQIVND (reference sequence). CDR3 size: 16 residues. Trimming took 3 bases from V and 4 from J, leaving 16 bases between them. CDR3 nucleotide sequence: TGTGCCAGTAGTATGGAGGACAAGGGTGGGAATCAGCCCCAGCATTTT. This translates into CASSMEDKGGNQPQHF.

This clonotype was found a few times. The genes are TRBV6-1 and TRBJ1-5, with D possibly being TRBD1 (5 bases). The CDR3 consists of 14 residues. Germline V gene lookup returns CDR1 MNHNS and CDR2 SASEGT. V lost 8 bases to trimming and J lost 2 bases, with 13 bases between them. The CDR3 reads CASQRGVGNQPQHF. CDR3 nucleotide sequence: TGTGCCAGCCAAAGGGGCGTCGGCAATCAGCCCCAGCATTTT.

This clonotype has at least ten counts. The rearrangement links TRBV6-5 to TRBJ2-2; D assignment may be TRBD1 or TRBD2 (5 bases each). Germline assignment: CDR1 MNHEY and CDR2 SVGAGI. V lost 2 bases to trimming and J lost 9 bases, with 7 bases between them. This CDR3 spans 12 amino acids. The CDR3 loop is CASSYRDRELFF. Written as DNA, the CDR3 is TGTGCCAGCAGTTACCGGGACCGGGAGCTGTTTTTT.

This clonotype was seen more than once but under ten times. This sequence joins TRBV6-5 and TRBJ1-2, with unresolved D. V was trimmed by 0 bases and J by 6 bases, leaving 14 bases between them. The CDR3 covers 15 residues. In germline, CDR1 is MNHEY, CDR2 SVGAGI. This CDR3 reads CASSYSGLQSNGYTF. The CDR3 bases are TGTGCCAGCAGTTACTCCGGGTTACAGAGCAATGGCTACACCTTC.

There are many counts of this clonotype. The chain combines TRBV27 with TRBJ2-6; D ambiguous. Trimming removed 5 bases at V and 0 bases at J, with 14 bases between. Germline V CDR1 and CDR2: MNHEY, SMNVEV (reference sequence). This CDR3 has 17 residues. The CDR3 DNA reads TGTGCCAGCAGTCCCCCAGGCCTATCCTCTGGGGCCAACGTCCTGACTTTC. This encodes CASSPPGLSSGANVLTF.

This clonotype was detected a few times. This chain uses TRBV5-1 with TRBJ2-3; tentatively, D is TRBD2 (6 bases). V was pared by 3 bases and J by 2 bases, with 13 bases between. Germline values: CDR1 SGHRS, CDR2 YFSETQ. This CDR3 comprises 15 residues. DNA for the CDR3: TGCGCCAGCAGCTCGGGGGACGCGTTCACAGATACGCAGTATTTT. As protein: CASSSGDAFTDTQYF.

This clonotype was counted a few times. The chain recombines TRBV6-5 with TRBJ2-7; 8 bases line up with TRBD2. This CDR3 is built from 13 residues. Trimming took 4 bases from V and 7 from J; bases not matched to a gene: 6. The germline V gene has CDR1 MNHEY and CDR2 SVGAGI. This CDR3 is CASSWASGQEQYF. The CDR3 DNA reads as TGTGCCAGCAGTTGGGCTAGCGGGCAGGAGCAGTACTTC.

This clonotype was counted at least ten times. The chain is built from TRBV20-1 and TRBJ2-7, with D tentatively TRBD2 (5 bases). The CDR3 extends over 13 amino acids. Germline loops: CDR1 DFQATT, CDR2 SNEGSKA (reference sequence). Between the trimmed V and J ends, which lost 4 bases and 4 bases, there was a span of 14 bases. CDR3 nucleotides: TGCAGTGCTACACCAGGACTCGCTTACGAGCAGTACTTC. It codes for CSATPGLAYEQYF.

The chain couples TRBV24-1 to TRBJ2-2; 10 nucleotides align to TRBD2. Germline V gene lookup returns CDR1 KGHDR and CDR2 SFDVKD. With 3 bases clipped from V and 1 base from J, the junction kept 7 bases outside the gene matches. There are 18 residues in the CDR3. The CDR3: CATSDAAGGPKNTGELFF. In DNA, the CDR3 is TGTGCCACCAGTGATGCAGCGGGAGGGCCTAAGAACACCGGGGAGCTGTTTTTT.

This clonotype was detected a few times. This chain links TRBV28 with TRBJ1-2; perhaps TRBD1 as D (6 bases). Between the trimmed V and J ends, which lost 2 bases and 7 bases, there was a span of 17 bases. The CDR3 covers 15 residues. CDR1 is MDHEN and CDR2 is SYDVKM in the germline V gene. CDR3 sequence reads: CASSLVSITTGGYTF. The CDR3 DNA reads as TGTGCCAGCAGTTTAGTCTCAATCACGACAGGTGGCTACACCTTC.

Concerning this clonotype: A much larger clone sits a single nucleotide away, making a read error possible. This chain uses TRBV2 with TRBJ1-4; D not resolved. The CDR3 loop spans 13 amino acids. The germline gives CDR1 SNHLY, CDR2 FYNNEI. V was trimmed by 4 bases and J by 7 bases, leaving 10 bases between them. The CDR3 DNA is TGTGCCAGCAGTGGGCTAACGACTGAAAAACTGTTTTTT. This translates into CASSGLTTEKLFF.

The sample holds a few counts of this clonotype. The rearrangement uses TRBV2 and TRBJ1-3; D not resolved. The CDR3 runs 12 residues. Germline CDR1 is SNHLY and CDR2 is FYNNEI. The germline V and J ends were trimmed by 3 bases and 7 bases, with 7 bases remaining between them. The CDR3 sequence is CASSDHRNTIYF. The CDR3 nucleotides read TGTGCCAGCAGTGATCACCGTAACACCATATATTTT.

The chain uses TRBV27 and TRBJ2-7, with TRBD1 matching 10 bases. Germline V gene sequence: CDR1 MNHEY, CDR2 SMNVEV (reference sequence). The junction had 6 bases not matched to a gene; V was cut back by 4 bases and J by 3 bases. The length of the CDR3 is 15 residues. CDR3 protein: CASSSRQGANYEQYF. The CDR3 region has the DNA TGTGCCAGCAGTTCCCGACAGGGGGCGAACTACGAGCAGTACTTC.

At least ten counts were recorded for this clonotype. This chain uses TRBV6-4 with TRBJ1-1; the D gene is possibly TRBD1 (5 bases). CDR3 size: 14 residues. The V gene lost 5 bases and the J gene lost 0 bases, with 10 bases spanning the gap. The germline V gene encodes CDR1 MRHNA and CDR2 SNTAGT. CDR3 sequence (DNA): TGTGCCAGCAGTAAGACAGCTATGAACACTGAAGCTTTCTTT. It codes for CASSKTAMNTEAFF.

This clonotype has only a few counts. The V call is TRBV3-1, the J call TRBJ1-3; no reliable D call. CDR1 is LGHDT and CDR2 is YNNKEL in the germline V gene (reference sequence). This CDR3 region has 13 residues. Between the trimmed V and J ends, which lost 5 bases and 4 bases, there was a span of 9 bases. CDR3 sequence (DNA): TGTGCCAGCAGCGTCACAGAGGGAAACACCATATATTTT. Translating it yields CASSVTEGNTIYF.

Note on this clonotype: A much larger clone lies a single base off, so this may be a read error. The V gene is TRBV13, the J gene TRBJ2-5; D gene unclear. Germline values: CDR1 PRHDT, CDR2 FYEKMQ (reference sequence). The CDR3 runs 12 residues. The V end lost 1 base, the J end lost 7 bases, and 7 bases lay between the germline ends. This CDR3 is CASSLVMGTQYF. CDR3 coding DNA: TGTGCCAGCAGCTTAGTGATGGGGACCCAGTACTTC. Looking up the rest from reference TRBV13 and TRBJ2-5 gives the full variable domain: AAGVIQSPRHLIKEKRETATLKCYPIPRHDTVYWYQQGPGQDPQFLISFYEKMQSDKGSIPDRFSAQQFSDYHSELNMSSLELGDSALYFCASSLVMGTQYFGPGTRLLVL.

This clonotype was counted many times. The chain couples TRBV27 to TRBJ1-5; 7 bases match TRBD1. J gave up 6 bases and V 5 bases, and 10 bases lay outside the gene matches. The germline V gene has CDR1 MNHEY and CDR2 SMNVEV (reference sequence). This CDR3 contains 15 residues. CDR3 sequence: CASSRNRGGGQPQHF. Here the CDR3 DNA reads TGTGCCAGCAGTAGAAACAGGGGAGGGGGTCAGCCCCAGCATTTT.

This CDR3 is CSALVRAKQETQYF. CDR3 nucleotides: TGCAGTGCTCTCGTCAGGGCAAAACAAGAGACCCAGTACTTC. The rearrangement joins TRBV20-1 to TRBJ2-5, with D tentatively TRBD1 (5 bases). Germline loops: CDR1 DFQATT, CDR2 SNEGSKA (reference sequence). V gave up 5 bases and J gave up 2 bases, with 15 bases separating them. This CDR3 spans 14 amino acids.

This clonotype has just a few counts. V usage is TRBV20-1 and J usage is TRBJ2-5; D is ambiguous. Germline V gene sequence: CDR1 DFQATT, CDR2 SNEGSKA (reference sequence). V was clipped by 1 base and J by 4 bases, with 22 bases between them. This CDR3 spans 17 amino acids. The CDR3 bases are TGCAGTGCTAGAGGATCCGGACGTCTACTGACGGGAGAGACCCAGTACTTC. It codes for CSARGSGRLLTGETQYF.

Note on this clonotype: A much bigger clone sits one base away, suggesting this may be a read error. The chain joins TRBV6-2 or TRBV6-3 to TRBJ1-5, with D possibly TRBD1 on 5 matching bases. Trimming shortened V by 8 bases and J by 3 bases, and 11 bases separated the two germline ends. The CDR3 contains 13 residues. Germline V gene sequence: CDR1 MNHEY, CDR2 SVGEGT. The CDR3 DNA reads TGTGCCAGCGGGGCGGGGGTCAATCAGCCCCAGCATTTT. This encodes CASGAGVNQPQHF.

This clonotype was seen more than once but under ten times. This chain links TRBV2 with TRBJ2-1; D uncertain. With 6 bases removed from V and 11 bases from J, the gap between germline ends came to 11 bases. This CDR3 contains 11 residues. Germline values: CDR1 SNHLY, CDR2 FYNNEI. The chain's CDR3 is CASSRVGQQFF. The CDR3 nucleotides are TGTGCCAGCAGCCGGGTAGGACAGCAGTTCTTC.

The V and J genes are TRBV4-2 and TRBJ2-3, with D unresolved. V was clipped by 1 base and J by 3 bases, with 5 bases between them. CDR3 length equals 13 residues. The germline gives CDR1 LGHNA, CDR2 YNFKEQ. This chain's CDR3 is CASSQVATDTQYF. The DNA for the CDR3 is TGTGCCAGCAGCCAAGTGGCGACAGATACGCAGTATTTT.

At least ten counts were recorded for this clonotype. The rearrangement joins TRBV6-4 to TRBJ2-2; weak D call: TRBD1 (5 bases). CDR1 is MRHNA, CDR2 SNTAGT, per germline. Trimming removed 10 bases at V and 6 bases at J, with 18 bases between. This CDR3 has 14 amino acids. The CDR3: CANRPSGISGELFF. CDR3 nucleotide sequence: TGTGCCAACAGACCTTCAGGGATATCCGGGGAGCTGTTTTTT.

The sample holds a few counts of this clonotype. The V gene is TRBV19, the J gene TRBJ2-1, with TRBD2 matching 8 bases. Germline CDR1 reads LNHDA; CDR2 reads SQIVND (reference sequence). V lost 9 bases, J lost 8 bases, and 9 bases stayed unmatched. The CDR3 runs to 13 residues. CDR3 bases: TGTGCCAGCGGACTAGCAGAATCCCATGAGCAGTTCTTC. This codes for CASGLAESHEQFF.

This clonotype has just a few counts. The chain links TRBV20-1 to TRBJ2-2; TRBD2 matches 7 bases. Trimming removed 3 bases from V and 5 bases from J; junction bases left unmatched: 9. This CDR3 is built from 15 residues. The germline CDR1 and CDR2 sequences are DFQATT and SNEGSKA (reference sequence). The CDR3 here is CSARVAGDLTGELFF. CDR3 bases: TGCAGTGCTAGGGTTGCGGGAGACTTAACCGGGGAGCTGTTTTTT.